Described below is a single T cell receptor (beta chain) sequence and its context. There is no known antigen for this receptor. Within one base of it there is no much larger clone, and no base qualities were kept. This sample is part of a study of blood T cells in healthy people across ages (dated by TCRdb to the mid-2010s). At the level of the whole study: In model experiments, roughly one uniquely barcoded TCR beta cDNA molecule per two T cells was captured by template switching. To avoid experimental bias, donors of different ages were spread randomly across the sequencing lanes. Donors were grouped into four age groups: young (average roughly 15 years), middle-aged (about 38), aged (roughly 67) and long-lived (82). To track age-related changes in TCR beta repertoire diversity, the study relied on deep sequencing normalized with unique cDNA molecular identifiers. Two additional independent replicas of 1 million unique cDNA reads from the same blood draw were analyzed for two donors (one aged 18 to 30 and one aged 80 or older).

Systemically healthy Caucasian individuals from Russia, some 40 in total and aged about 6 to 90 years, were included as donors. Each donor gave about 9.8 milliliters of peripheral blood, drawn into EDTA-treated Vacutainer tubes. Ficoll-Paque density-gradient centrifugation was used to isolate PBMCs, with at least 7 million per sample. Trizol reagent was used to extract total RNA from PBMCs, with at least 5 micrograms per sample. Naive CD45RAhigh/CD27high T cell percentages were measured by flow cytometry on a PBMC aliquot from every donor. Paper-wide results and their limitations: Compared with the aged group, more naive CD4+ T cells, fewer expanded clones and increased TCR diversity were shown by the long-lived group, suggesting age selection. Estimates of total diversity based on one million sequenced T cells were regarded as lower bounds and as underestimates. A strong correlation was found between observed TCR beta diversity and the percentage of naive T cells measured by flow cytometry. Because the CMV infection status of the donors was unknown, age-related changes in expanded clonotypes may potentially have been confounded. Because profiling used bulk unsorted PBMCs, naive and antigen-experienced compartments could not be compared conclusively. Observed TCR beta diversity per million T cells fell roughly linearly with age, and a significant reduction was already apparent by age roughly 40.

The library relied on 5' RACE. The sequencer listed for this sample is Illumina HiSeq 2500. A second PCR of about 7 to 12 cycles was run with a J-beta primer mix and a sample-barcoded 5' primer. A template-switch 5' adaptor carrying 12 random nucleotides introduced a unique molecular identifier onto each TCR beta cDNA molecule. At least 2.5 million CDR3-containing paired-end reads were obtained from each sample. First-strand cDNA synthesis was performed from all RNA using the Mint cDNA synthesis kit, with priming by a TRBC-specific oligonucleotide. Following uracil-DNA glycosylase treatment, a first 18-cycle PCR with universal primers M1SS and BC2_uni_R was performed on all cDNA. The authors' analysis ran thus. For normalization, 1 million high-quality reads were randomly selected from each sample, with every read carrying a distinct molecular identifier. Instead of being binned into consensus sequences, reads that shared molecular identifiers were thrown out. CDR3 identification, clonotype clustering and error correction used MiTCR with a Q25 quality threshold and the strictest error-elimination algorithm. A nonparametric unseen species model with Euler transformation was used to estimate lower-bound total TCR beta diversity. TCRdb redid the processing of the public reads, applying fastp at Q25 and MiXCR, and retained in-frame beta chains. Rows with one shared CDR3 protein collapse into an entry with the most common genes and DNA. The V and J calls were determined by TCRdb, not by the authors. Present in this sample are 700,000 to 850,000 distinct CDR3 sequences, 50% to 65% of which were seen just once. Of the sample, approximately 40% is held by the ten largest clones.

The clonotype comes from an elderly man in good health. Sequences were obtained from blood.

Here the CDR3 is given as CASSQGQVNSPLHF. In nucleotide form, the sequence is TGTGCCAGCAGCCAGGGACAGGTGAATTCACCCCTCCACTTT. Rearrangement joined TRBV3-1 to TRBJ1-6; 8 of the junction bases match TRBD1. The germline V gene (reference sequence) provides CDR1 LGHDT and CDR2 YNNKEL. From the cysteine through the phenylalanine, the CDR3 covers 14 amino acids. Only the CDR3 portion is preserved as DNA: 42 bases, with reading frame beginning at the first base. V ends up 3 bases short and J 7 bases short, with an unmatched junction base count of 2.